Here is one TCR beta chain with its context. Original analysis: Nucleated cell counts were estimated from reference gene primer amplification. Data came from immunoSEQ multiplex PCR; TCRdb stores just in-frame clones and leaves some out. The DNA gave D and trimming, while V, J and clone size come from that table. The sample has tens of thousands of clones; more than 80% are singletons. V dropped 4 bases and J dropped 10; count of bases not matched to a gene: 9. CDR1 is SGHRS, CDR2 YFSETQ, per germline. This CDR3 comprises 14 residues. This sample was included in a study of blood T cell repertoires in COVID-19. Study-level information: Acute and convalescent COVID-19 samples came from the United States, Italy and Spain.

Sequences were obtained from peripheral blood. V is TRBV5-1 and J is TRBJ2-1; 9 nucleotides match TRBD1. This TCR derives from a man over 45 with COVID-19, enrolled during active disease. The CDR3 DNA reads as TGCGCCAGCAGCAACCCACAGGGGGCGAGCGAGCAGTTCTTC. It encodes CASSNPQGASEQFF.